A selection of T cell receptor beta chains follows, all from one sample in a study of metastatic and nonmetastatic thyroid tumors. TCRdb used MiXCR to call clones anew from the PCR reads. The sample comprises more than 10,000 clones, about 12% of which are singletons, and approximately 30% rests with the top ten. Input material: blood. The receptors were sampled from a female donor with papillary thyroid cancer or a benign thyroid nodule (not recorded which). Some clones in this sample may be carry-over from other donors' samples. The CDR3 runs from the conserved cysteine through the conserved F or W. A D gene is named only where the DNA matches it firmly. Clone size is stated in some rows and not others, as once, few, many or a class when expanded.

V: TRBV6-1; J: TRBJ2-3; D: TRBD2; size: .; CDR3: CASRPPPGGGYKQYF; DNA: TGTGCCAGCAGACCCCCCCCGGGAGGTGGATATAAGCAGTATTTT
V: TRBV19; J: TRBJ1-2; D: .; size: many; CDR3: CASSIGRADGYTF; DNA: TGTGCCAGTAGTATTGGGCGGGCTGATGGCTACACCTTC
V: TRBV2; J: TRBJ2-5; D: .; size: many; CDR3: CASSKVSPQETQYF; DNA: TGTGCCAGCAGTAAAGTGAGTCCCCAAGAGACCCAGTACTTC
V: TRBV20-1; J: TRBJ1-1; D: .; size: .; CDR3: CSARDSRIGNTEAFF; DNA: TGCAGTGCTAGAGATTCTCGCATCGGGAACACTGAAGCTTTCTTT
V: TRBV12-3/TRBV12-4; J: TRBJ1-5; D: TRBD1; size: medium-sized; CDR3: CASSTTGNGQPQHF; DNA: TGTGCCAGCAGCACGACAGGGAACGGTCAGCCCCAGCATTTT
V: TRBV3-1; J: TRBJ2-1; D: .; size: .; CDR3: CASSQHQDEQFF; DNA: TGTGCCAGCAGCCAACACCAGGATGAGCAGTTCTTC
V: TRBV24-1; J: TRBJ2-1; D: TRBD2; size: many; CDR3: CATNIAGGPDEQFF; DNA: TGTGCCACCAACATAGCGGGAGGGCCGGATGAGCAGTTCTTC
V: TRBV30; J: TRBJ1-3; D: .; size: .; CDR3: CAWSTGWTDPLLYF; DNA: TGTGCCTGGAGCACAGGTTGGACCGACCCGCTCTTATATTTT
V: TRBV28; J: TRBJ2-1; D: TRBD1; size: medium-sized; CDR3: CASRLGQGGDEQFF; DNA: TGTGCCAGCAGATTAGGACAGGGCGGTGATGAGCAGTTCTTC
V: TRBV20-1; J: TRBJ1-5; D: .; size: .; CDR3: CSAIGWGARNQPQHF; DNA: TGCAGTGCTATTGGGTGGGGGGCGCGAAATCAGCCCCAGCATTTT
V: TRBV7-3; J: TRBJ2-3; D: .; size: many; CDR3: CASSPDLLESKQYF; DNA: TGTGCCAGCAGCCCCGACCTACTAGAGAGTAAGCAGTATTTT
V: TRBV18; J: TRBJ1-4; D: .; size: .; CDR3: CASSPGSNNEKLFF; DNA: TGTGCCAGCTCACCAGGGAGTAATAATGAAAAACTGTTTTTT
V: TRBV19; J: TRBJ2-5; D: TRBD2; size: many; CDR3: CASRRSGGEETQYF; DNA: TGTGCCAGTAGGCGTAGCGGGGGAGAAGAGACCCAGTACTTC
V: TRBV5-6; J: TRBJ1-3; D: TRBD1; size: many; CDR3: CASSPRTGGGGNTIYF; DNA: TGTGCCAGCAGCCCACGGACAGGGGGAGGTGGAAACACCATATATTTT
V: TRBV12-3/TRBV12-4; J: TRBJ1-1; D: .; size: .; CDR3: CASSLNDRGTKAFF; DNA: TGTGCCAGCAGTTTAAACGATAGGGGGACGAAAGCTTTCTTT
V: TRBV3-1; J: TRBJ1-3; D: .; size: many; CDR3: CASSPTSGPYLGNTIYF; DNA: TGTGCCAGCAGCCCGACCTCAGGGCCCTATCTCGGAAACACCATATATTTT
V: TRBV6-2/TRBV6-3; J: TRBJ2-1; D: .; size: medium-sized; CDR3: CASSSYKVRTYNEQFF; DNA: TGTGCCAGCAGTTCCTACAAGGTCCGCACTTACAATGAGCAGTTCTTC
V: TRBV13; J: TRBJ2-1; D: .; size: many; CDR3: CASSHMGHKYNEQFF; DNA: TGTGCCAGCAGCCACATGGGACACAAATACAATGAGCAGTTCTTC
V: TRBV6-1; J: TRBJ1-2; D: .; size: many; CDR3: CASSPGSNYGYTF; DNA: TGTGCCAGCAGTCCAGGTTCCAACTATGGCTACACCTTC